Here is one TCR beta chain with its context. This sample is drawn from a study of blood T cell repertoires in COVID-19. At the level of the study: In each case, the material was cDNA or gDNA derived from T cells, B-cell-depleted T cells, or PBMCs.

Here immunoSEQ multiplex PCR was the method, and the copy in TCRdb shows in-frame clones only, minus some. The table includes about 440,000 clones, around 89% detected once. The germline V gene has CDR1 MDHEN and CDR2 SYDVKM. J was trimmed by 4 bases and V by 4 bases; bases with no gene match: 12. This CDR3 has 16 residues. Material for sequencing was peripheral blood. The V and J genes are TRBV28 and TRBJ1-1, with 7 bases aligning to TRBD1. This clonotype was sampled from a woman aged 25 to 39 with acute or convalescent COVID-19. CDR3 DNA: TGTGCCAGCAGTTCCTCTATAATGACAGGGCGCACTGAAGCTTTCTTT. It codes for CASSSSIMTGRTEAFF.